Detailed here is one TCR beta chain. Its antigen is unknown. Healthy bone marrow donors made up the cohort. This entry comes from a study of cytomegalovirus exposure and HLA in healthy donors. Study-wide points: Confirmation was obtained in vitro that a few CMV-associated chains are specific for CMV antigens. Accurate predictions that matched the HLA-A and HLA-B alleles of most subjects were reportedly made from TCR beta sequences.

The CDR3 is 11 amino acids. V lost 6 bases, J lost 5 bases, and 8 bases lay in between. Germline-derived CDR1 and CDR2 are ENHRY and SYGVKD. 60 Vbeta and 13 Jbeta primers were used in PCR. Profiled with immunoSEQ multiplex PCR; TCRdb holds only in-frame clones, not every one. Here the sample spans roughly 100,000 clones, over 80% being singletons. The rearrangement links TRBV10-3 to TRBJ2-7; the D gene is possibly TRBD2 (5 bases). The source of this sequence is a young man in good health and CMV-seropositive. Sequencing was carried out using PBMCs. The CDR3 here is CAIRRADEQYF. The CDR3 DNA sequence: TGTGCCATCAGGAGGGCCGACGAGCAGTACTTC.